This T cell receptor (beta chain) was recorded in a study of blood T cell repertoires in COVID-19. Overall study context: The cDNA or gDNA used as material had been derived from T cells, B-cell-depleted T cells, or PBMCs.

CDR1 is SGHAT and CDR2 is FQNNGV in the germline V gene. V was cut by 1 base and J by 2 bases, with 9 bases left in between. The CDR3 runs to 16 residues. The assay was immunoSEQ multiplex PCR, and TCRdb's table has in-frame clones only and misses some. The table has under 300,000 clones, 84% seen once; the top ten hold more than 1.2%. This receptor was obtained from a human donor with COVID-19, enrolled during active disease. The donor label of this sample is uncertain. J is TRBJ2-6 and V is TRBV11-2, with a weak D call TRBD1 (6 bases). The material sequenced was peripheral blood. This CDR3 is CASSLGYRAGANVLTF. CDR3 bases: TGTGCCAGCAGCTTAGGCTACAGGGCTGGGGCCAACGTCCTGACTTTC.